One sample yielded the 5 T cell receptor beta chains listed below, sequenced in a study of blood T cell repertoires in COVID-19. TCRdb's table, derived via immunoSEQ multiplex PCR, lists solely in-frame clones and lacks some. The sample includes 110,000 to 150,000 clones, around 76% of them seen just once. Sequencing was done on a sample of peripheral blood. The receptor set was obtained from a man between 60 and 75 years old with acute or convalescent COVID-19.

The rearrangement uses TRBV5-4 and TRBJ2-3, with D unclear. This CDR3 is 15 amino acids long. Trimming stripped 2 bases from V and 1 base from J, with 11 bases between. Germline CDR1 SGHNT, CDR2 YYREEE (reference sequence). CDR3 nucleotide sequence: TGTGCCAGCAGCTTATCGCGAATGGGCACAGATACGCAGTATTTT. Its protein is CASSLSRMGTDTQYF.

The chain has TRBV19 and TRBJ1-5, with D possibly TRBD1 on 5 matching bases. CDR3 length: 14 residues. V dropped 5 bases and J dropped 3 bases, with 11 bases sitting between them. Germline CDR1 and CDR2: LNHDA and SQIVND (reference sequence). CDR3 coding DNA: TGTGCCAGTAGTGTGCAGGGATCCAATCAGCCCCAGCATTTT. Amino acid sequence: CASSVQGSNQPQHF.

The chain links TRBV30 to TRBJ2-1; D might be TRBD1 (6 bases). CDR1 and CDR2 from the germline V gene are GTSNPN and SVGIG (reference sequence). Trimming took 2 bases from V and 7 from J, leaving 9 bases between them. The CDR3 spans 12 residues. The CDR3, as DNA: TGTGCCTGGAGTCGACAGGTTAATGAGCAGTTCTTC. This sequence encodes CAWSRQVNEQFF.

The genes are TRBV2 and TRBJ2-7; D gene uncertain. This CDR3 comprises 11 residues. V was cut by 6 bases and J by 3 bases, with 6 bases left in between. The germline CDR1 and CDR2 sequences are SNHLY and FYNNEI. The CDR3 sequence is CASSYSYEQYF. The CDR3 DNA reads as TGTGCCAGCAGCTACAGCTACGAGCAGTACTTC.

V usage is TRBV12-5 and J usage is TRBJ2-1, with a tentative D call TRBD1 (7 bases). The CDR3 has 15 amino acids. The germline gives CDR1 LGHNT, CDR2 FRNRAP. V was trimmed by 3 bases and J by 4 bases, leaving 13 bases between them. The CDR3 DNA reads as TGTGCTAGTGGTTTAGGGCAGGGGGGTTACAATGAGCAGTTCTTC. It translates to CASGLGQGGYNEQFF.